Presented here are 14 T cell receptor beta chains from one specimen sequenced in a study of T cells in tuberculosis. Assay: immunoSEQ multiplex PCR; the TCRdb copy retains only in-frame clones and omits some. Among 20,000 to 30,000 clones, about 95% were seen once, and the ten largest hold approximately 8.8%. Sequences were obtained from PBMCs. These receptors came from a donor between 10 and 35 years old with latent tuberculosis or without tuberculosis infection.

The chain is built from TRBV5-1 and TRBJ1-5, with 8 bases matching TRBD1. The CDR3 contains 15 residues. The V gene end was trimmed by 1 base and the J gene end by 7 bases; junction bases not matched to a gene: 7. CDR1 and CDR2 from the germline V gene are SGHRS and YFSETQ. The DNA for the CDR3 is TGCGCCAGCAGCTTGCAGGGGGCAAATTACCAGCCCCAGCATTTT. It is translated as CASSLQGANYQPQHF.

The chain combines TRBV5-4 with TRBJ2-5, with 13 nucleotides matching TRBD2. From germline, CDR1 is SGHNT and CDR2 YYREEE (reference sequence). This CDR3 is 16 amino acids long. The V gene end was trimmed by 3 bases and the J gene end by 2 bases; junction bases not matched to a gene: 4. The CDR3 reads CASSSGTSGEQETQYF. The CDR3 nucleotides read TGTGCCAGCAGCTCAGGGACTAGCGGGGAACAAGAGACCCAGTACTTC.

This clone appeared once. This chain uses TRBV30 with TRBJ1-1, with 7 positions matching TRBD1. V was clipped by 3 bases and J by 11 bases; unmatched bases: 27. Germline CDR1 is GTSNPN and CDR2 is SVGIG (reference sequence). CDR3 length equals 18 residues. CDR3 sequence: CAWSIRRFDGQGVAGAFF. Written as DNA, the CDR3 is TGTGCCTGGAGCATACGGCGGTTCGATGGGCAGGGGGTGGCCGGGGCTTTCTTT.

The chain employs TRBV6-4 and TRBJ2-3, with 10 bases that match TRBD2. Germline lookup yields CDR1 MRHNA and CDR2 SNTAGT. CDR3 length: 16 amino acids. V gave up 2 bases and J gave up 5 bases; unmatched junction bases: 7. The CDR3 loop reads CASSDSGGAGKDTQYF. CDR3 bases: TGTGCCAGCAGTGACAGCGGGGGGGCCGGGAAAGATACGCAGTATTTT.

The genes are TRBV2 and TRBJ1-3, with a weak D call TRBD1 (5 bases). Trimming took 8 bases from V and 0 from J, leaving 11 bases between them. The CDR3 runs 14 residues. The V gene's germline CDR1 is SNHLY and CDR2 FYNNEI. The CDR3 reads CASRRDFSGNTIYF. Here the CDR3 DNA reads TGTGCCAGCCGCCGGGACTTCTCTGGAAACACCATATATTTT.

The chain couples TRBV11-2 to TRBJ2-5, with D perhaps matching TRBD2 (5 bases). Germline V lookup: CDR1 SGHAT, CDR2 FQNNGV. V shed 5 bases and J shed 3 bases, with 16 bases lying between them. The CDR3 is made up of 15 amino acids. In DNA, the CDR3 is TGTGCCAGCAGCGCGGGCCACGGTGGCAAAGAGACCCAGTACTTC. Amino acid sequence: CASSAGHGGKETQYF. The variable domain in full, with the rest retrieved from reference TRBV11-2 and TRBJ2-5, is EAGVAQSPRYKIIEKRQSVAFWCNPISGHATLYWYQQILGQGPKLLIQFQNNGVVDDSQLPKDRFSAERLKGVDSTLKIQPAKLEDSAVYLCASSAGHGGKETQYFGPGTRLLVL.

V gene TRBV19 combines with J gene TRBJ2-2; D may be TRBD1 (5 bases). Germline V lookup: CDR1 LNHDA, CDR2 SQIVND (reference sequence). This CDR3 region has 15 residues. V gave up 3 bases and J gave up 2 bases, with 10 bases separating them. The CDR3, as DNA: TGTGCCAGTAGTATTGCAGGGTTCAACACCGGGGAGCTGTTTTTT. Translated: CASSIAGFNTGELFF.

V gene TRBV5-1 combines with J gene TRBJ1-1; weak D call: TRBD1 (5 bases). The CDR3 runs to 14 residues. Trimming stripped 3 bases from V and 5 bases from J, with 14 bases between. Germline values: CDR1 SGHRS, CDR2 YFSETQ. The CDR3 reads CASSYLRVGTEAFF. The CDR3 nucleotides read TGCGCCAGCAGCTACCTCAGGGTAGGTACTGAAGCTTTCTTT.

The rearrangement joins TRBV30 to TRBJ2-5; possibly TRBD1 for D (6 bases). The CDR3 extends over 12 amino acids. Trimming stripped 5 bases from V and 4 bases from J, with 11 bases between. Germline V gene data show CDR1 as GTSNPN and CDR2 as SVGIG (reference sequence). The CDR3 region has the DNA TGTGCCTGGTCGGTAGGGGGAGAGACCCAGTACTTC. Residues: CAWSVGGETQYF.

CDR3 in amino acids: CASSEARQGSTDTQYF. DNA for the CDR3: TGTGCCAGCAGTGAAGCGAGGCAAGGTAGCACAGATACGCAGTATTTT. The chain has TRBV2 and TRBJ2-3; D is uncertain. The V and J ends lost 0 bases and 0 bases respectively, with 10 bases between them. CDR3 length: 16 amino acids. CDR1 and CDR2 from the germline V gene are SNHLY and FYNNEI. Full variable domain (remainder filled in from reference TRBV2 and TRBJ2-3): EPEVTQTPSHQVTQMGQEVILRCVPISNHLYFYWYRQILGQKVEFLVSFYNNEISEKSEIFDDQFSVERPDGSNFTLKIRSTKLEDSAMYFCASSEARQGSTDTQYFGPGTRLTVL.

The J gene is TRBJ2-5, the V gene TRBV15; D gene ambiguous. The CDR3 spans 15 residues. Germline assignment: CDR1 LNHNV and CDR2 YYDKDF (reference sequence). Deletions cut 0 bases from V and 5 bases from J, with 13 bases between. The CDR3 DNA follows: TGTGCCACCAGCAGAGATGGCCGTGGGCCGGAGACCCAGTACTTC. This gives the protein CATSRDGRGPETQYF.

The J gene is TRBJ1-5, the V gene TRBV4-1, with D uncertain. V shed 4 bases and J shed 5 bases, with 15 bases lying between them. The CDR3 spans 15 residues. The germline gives CDR1 MGHRA, CDR2 YSYEKL. CDR3 residues: CASSRLATRDQPQHF. CDR3 DNA: TGCGCCAGCAGCCGATTAGCCACGCGGGATCAGCCCCAGCATTTT.

This chain links TRBV18 with TRBJ1-5; D unresolved. CDR1 and CDR2 from the germline V gene are KGHSH and LQKENI. CDR3 length: 14 amino acids. Between the trimmed V and J ends, which lost 3 bases and 5 bases, there was a span of 11 bases. The DNA for the CDR3 is TGTGCCAGCTCACCTATACAAGTCGATCAGCCCCAGCATTTT. The encoded protein is CASSPIQVDQPQHF.

CDR3 sequence (DNA): TGTGCCAGCAGCTTGGGGACAGGGGGCATTGAAGCTTTCTTT. It encodes CASSLGTGGIEAFF. V gene TRBV5-5 combines with J gene TRBJ1-1, with 11 bases lining up with TRBD1. Germline CDR1 SGHKS, CDR2 YYEKEE (reference sequence). Trimming took 0 bases from V and 7 from J; bases not matched to a gene: 2. The CDR3 loop spans 14 amino acids.